These 15 T cell receptor beta chains came from one sample sequenced in a study of a mutant IDH1 vaccine in newly diagnosed glioma. The repertoire was sequenced with immunoSEQ multiplex PCR; TCRdb's copy has only in-frame clones and lacks some. The table has around 60,000 clones, about nine tenths seen once. Regarding time point: baseline, week 1 (first vaccination visit). Treatment described: pre-vaccination baseline after standard-of-care therapy. The specimen was PBMCs, collected from a glioma patient treated with radiotherapy, temozolomide or both. These receptors originate from a man aged 50-60 years with glioma.

This clone was detected only once. This sequence joins TRBV5-1 and TRBJ2-1, with 10 nucleotides matching TRBD2. The germline CDR1 and CDR2 sequences are SGHRS and YFSETQ. The trim removed 6 bases at V and 6 bases at J, leaving 6 bases unmatched. There are 14 residues in the CDR3. The CDR3 region is CASMGLASVNEQFF. In nucleotides, the CDR3 is TGCGCCAGCATGGGACTAGCGTCAGTCAATGAGCAGTTCTTC.

The rearrangement joins TRBV9 to TRBJ1-1; weak D call: TRBD1 (6 bases). Looked up from germline, CDR1 is SGDLS and CDR2 is YYNGEE. V lost 4 bases and J lost 0, with 16 bases in between. The CDR3 totals 16 residues. The CDR3 here is CASSSSTGTLNTEAFF. CDR3 nucleotide sequence: TGTGCCAGCAGCTCGTCCACCGGGACACTGAACACTGAAGCTTTCTTT.

The chain couples TRBV29-1 to TRBJ2-6, with TRBD1 as a possible D gene (6 bases). The CDR3 has 13 amino acids. Deletions cut 8 bases from V and 2 bases from J, with 10 bases between. Germline CDR1 is SQVTM and CDR2 is ANQGSEA. CDR3 nucleotide sequence: TGCAGCCAGGGGCCCACTGGGGCCAACGTCCTGACTTTC. Translation: CSQGPTGANVLTF.

The chain employs TRBV19 and TRBJ2-1; D is undetermined. The germline CDR1 and CDR2 sequences are LNHDA and SQIVND (reference sequence). The CDR3 has 11 residues. Trimming removed 5 bases at V and 10 bases at J, with 9 bases between. The CDR3 bases are TGTGCCAGTAGTGAAGGGATGGAGCAGTTCTTC. Translating gives CASSEGMEQFF.

The chain joins TRBV5-4 to TRBJ2-5; 7 bases match TRBD1. The CDR3 loop spans 14 amino acids. Germline-derived CDR1 and CDR2 are SGHNT and YYREEE (reference sequence). V lost 4 bases to trimming and J lost 5 bases; unmatched junction nucleotides: 8. CDR3 nucleotides: TGTGCCAGCAGCCCTGGGGACAGCCGGGAGACCCAGTACTTC. This translates into CASSPGDSRETQYF.

This chain uses TRBV10-1 with TRBJ2-2, with 9 bases fitting TRBD1. Germline assignment: CDR1 WNHNN and CDR2 SYGVQD (reference sequence). The CDR3 sequence is 16 residues long. The junction had 11 bases not matched to a gene; V was cut back by 5 bases and J by 7 bases. The DNA of the CDR3 is TGCGCCAGCAGTTCCACCGGGACAGGGATAGGCGGGGAGCTGTTTTTT. Translating it yields CASSSTGTGIGGELFF.

The CDR3 here is CASSLSGEQKGSYEQYF. For the CDR3, the DNA is TGTGCCAGCAGTTTATCAGGGGAACAAAAAGGCTCTTACGAGCAGTACTTC. The rearrangement joins TRBV27 to TRBJ2-7; weak D call: TRBD1 (5 bases). The CDR3 loop spans 17 amino acids. The germline V and J ends were trimmed by 0 bases and 4 bases, with 19 bases remaining between them. CDR1 and CDR2 (germline): MNHEY, SMNVEV (reference sequence).

This clone was seen more than once but under ten times. The chain has TRBV12-2 and TRBJ2-1; the table's D call, TRBD1, has no DNA check behind it. TRBV12-2 is a known pseudogene. The CDR3 covers 15 residues. The CDR3, as DNA: TGTGCAAGTCGCGGGAACGACAGGGCCTACAATGAGCAGTTCTTC. This translates into CASRGNDRAYNEQFF.

The chain has TRBV6-1 and TRBJ2-1, with a weak D call TRBD1 (5 bases). Trimming stripped 6 bases from V and 4 bases from J, with 16 bases between. This CDR3 contains 15 residues. From germline, CDR1 is MNHNS and CDR2 SASEGT. CDR3 sequence (DNA): TGTGCCAGCAGCCCCGTAGGGGTTTCGTACAATGAGCAGTTCTTC. Translating gives CASSPVGVSYNEQFF.

This clone was observed a single time. The chain uses TRBV7-9 and TRBJ1-2, with 9 positions matching TRBD1. The germline CDR1 and CDR2 sequences are SEHNR and FQNEAQ (reference sequence). The CDR3 is made up of 15 amino acids. The V and J ends lost 1 base and 5 bases, in that order; junction bases with no gene match: 5. The CDR3 DNA follows: TGTGCCAGCAGCTTAGGACAGGGGGTCGGGTATGGCTACACCTTC. Residues: CASSLGQGVGYGYTF.

This clone was observed a handful of times. V usage is TRBV29-1 and J usage is TRBJ2-3, with D perhaps being TRBD1 or TRBD2 (5 bases each). Germline CDR1 SQVTM, CDR2 ANQGSEA. CDR3 length: 11 residues. Trimming stripped 6 bases from V and 13 bases from J, with 17 bases between. The CDR3 DNA sequence: TGCAGCGTCTCTCGGGACGGGTGGGAGTATTTT. Translated, it gives CSVSRDGWEYF.

The chain joins TRBV5-1 to TRBJ2-1, with TRBD2 identical over 11 bases. Germline CDR1 and CDR2: SGHRS and YFSETQ. The ends lost 0 bases at V and 4 bases at J; junction bases unmatched: 9. This CDR3 has 18 amino acids. DNA for the CDR3: TGCGCCAGCAGCTTGGCGGAACGACTAGCGGGGCGTTACAATGAGCAGTTCTTC. This codes for CASSLAERLAGRYNEQFF.

This chain links TRBV2 with TRBJ1-5, with D unresolved. Per the germline V gene, CDR1 is SNHLY and CDR2 is FYNNEI. Trimming removed 1 base at V and 11 bases at J, with 9 bases between. The CDR3 is 12 amino acids. The CDR3: CASSEGPRAQHF. CDR3 nucleotides: TGTGCCAGCAGTGAAGGTCCTCGAGCCCAGCATTTT.

The CDR3 sequence is CASSGERDRDEQFF. The CDR3 nucleotides are TGTGCCAGTAGTGGGGAGCGGGACCGAGATGAGCAGTTCTTC. The rearrangement joins TRBV19 to TRBJ2-1; 7 nucleotides line up with TRBD2. Germline assignment: CDR1 LNHDA and CDR2 SQIVND (reference sequence). Losses at the gene ends were 5 bases for V and 8 bases for J; bases not matched to a gene: 9. CDR3 length equals 14 residues. Drawing the rest from reference TRBV19 and TRBJ2-1, the complete variable domain is DGGITQSPKYLFRKEGQNVTLSCEQNLNHDAMYWYRQDPGQGLRLIYYSQIVNDFQKGDIAEGYSVSREKKESFPLTVTSAQKNPTAFYLCASSGERDRDEQFFGPGTRLTVL.

This chain connects TRBV27 to TRBJ1-2; 8 bases map to TRBD1. Trimming took 7 bases from V and 2 from J; bases not matched to a gene: 9. This CDR3 has 15 residues. CDR1 and CDR2 from the germline V gene are MNHEY and SMNVEV (reference sequence). CDR3 nucleotides: TGTGCCAGCAAGTGGGGGACAGGACCCAACTATGGCTACACCTTC. This encodes CASKWGTGPNYGYTF.